The sequence of this TCR beta chain was determined in a study of blood T cell repertoires in COVID-19. Overall study: Specimens from acute and convalescent COVID-19 originated in the United States, Italy and Spain. T cells, B-cell-depleted T cells, or PBMCs provided the cDNA or gDNA that served as material.

CDR3 length equals 14 residues. Germline assignment: CDR1 SGHNT and CDR2 YENEEA. J was trimmed by 4 bases and V by 6 bases; bases with no gene match: 8. As processed by the authors: Reference gene primers were amplified, and this amplification served to estimate nucleated cell counts. Data came from immunoSEQ multiplex PCR; TCRdb stores just in-frame clones and leaves some out. That table is the source of V, J and clone size, and D and trimming were worked out from the DNA. The sample includes a few hundred thousand clones, around nine tenths seen only once; the top ten take 2% to 2.5%. This sequence joins TRBV11-3 and TRBJ2-7, with 8 positions matching TRBD1. The TCR was taken from a middle-aged man with acute or convalescent COVID-19. Sequenced sample: peripheral blood. The CDR3 loop is CASSPTGGRYEQYF. Written as DNA, the CDR3 is TGTGCCAGCAGTCCTACAGGGGGGAGGTACGAGCAGTACTTC. The variable domain in full, completed from reference TRBV11-3 and TRBJ2-7, reads EAGVVQSPRYKIIEKKQPVAFWCNPISGHNTLYWYLQNLGQGPELLIRYENEEAVDDSQLPKDRFSAERLKGVDSTLKIQPAELGDSAVYLCASSPTGGRYEQYFGPGTRLTVT.